These 24 T cell receptor beta chains share one sample of origin, sequenced in a study of T cells in Graves' hyperthyroidism and ophthalmopathy. Using RNA transcripts as the source, TCR beta CDR3 regions were amplified. Researchers ran a first-round RT-PCR on the TCR CDR3 using the HTBI primer set. TCRdb re-analysed the multiplex PCR reads in MiXCR, keeping a single row per CDR3 protein. The sample includes 550,000 to 650,000 distinct CDR3 sequences, approximately 15% of them seen just once. Material: blood. These receptors came from a woman aged 25 to 45 with Graves' hyperthyroidism that later progressed to Graves' ophthalmopathy.

Ten or more counts support this clonotype. The rearrangement uses TRBV19 and TRBJ2-1; the D gene is possibly TRBD2 (6 bases). Trimming took off 4 bases at V and 0 bases at J, with 10 bases between the two ends. The CDR3 has 15 amino acids. Germline CDR1 is LNHDA and CDR2 is SQIVND (reference sequence). CDR3 sequence: CASSTGESSYNEQFF. Here the CDR3 DNA reads TGTGCCAGTAGTACGGGGGAAAGCTCCTACAATGAGCAGTTCTTC.

This rearrangement joins TRBV4-1 to TRBJ2-3; 11 bases match TRBD1. This CDR3 contains 19 residues. J lost 3 bases, V lost 0 bases, and 11 bases had no gene match. Germline values: CDR1 MGHRA, CDR2 YSYEKL. The CDR3 bases are TGCGCCAGCAGCCAAGATAAGGTCTTGCGGGACAGGGGGACAGATACGCAGTATTTT. Protein sequence: CASSQDKVLRDRGTDTQYF.

This clonotype was seen at least ten times. The rearrangement uses TRBV11-2 and TRBJ1-2; D not resolved. V lost 2 bases and J lost 4, with 8 bases in between. Germline-derived CDR1 and CDR2 are SGHAT and FQNNGV. The CDR3 consists of 13 residues. CDR3 in amino acids: CASSLSNGYGYTF. CDR3 nucleotides: TGTGCCAGCAGCTTAAGTAATGGCTATGGCTACACCTTC.

This clonotype was counted many times. This chain uses TRBV7-2 with TRBJ2-5; 8 bases align to TRBD1. The CDR3 length is 14 residues. V lost 5 bases, J lost 6 bases, and 8 bases stayed unmatched. The V gene's germline CDR1 is SGHTA and CDR2 FQGNSA. CDR3 nucleotides: TGTGCCAGCAGCCTTCGACAGGGGTCGAAGACCCAGTACTTC. Translated: CASSLRQGSKTQYF.

This clonotype appeared many times. The chain joins TRBV11-3 to TRBJ2-5, with no clear D. V shed 5 bases and J shed 3 bases, with 10 bases lying between them. Germline CDR1 SGHNT, CDR2 YENEEA. The CDR3 is 13 amino acids. The CDR3 DNA follows: TGTGCCAGCAGCCACCCAGGAAAAGAGACCCAGTACTTC. Translated: CASSHPGKETQYF.

The table lists this clonotype with many counts. The rearrangement joins TRBV20-1 to TRBJ1-1; no definite D call. CDR1 and CDR2 (germline): DFQATT, SNEGSKA (reference sequence). This CDR3 has 13 residues. The V end lost 2 bases, the J end lost 7 bases, and 14 bases lay between the germline ends. The chain's CDR3 is CSARNLSVGEAFF. The CDR3 region has the DNA TGCAGTGCTAGAAACCTCTCGGTTGGTGAAGCTTTCTTT.

The rearrangement links TRBV20-1 to TRBJ2-2, with TRBD1 matching 7 bases. The ends lost 7 bases at V and 4 bases at J; junction bases unmatched: 12. Per the germline V gene, CDR1 is DFQATT and CDR2 is SNEGSKA (reference sequence). The CDR3 is 15 amino acids. CDR3 in DNA: TGCAGTGTCGCGCGAGTGGCAGGGGGCACCGGGGAGCTGTTTTTT. Protein: CSVARVAGGTGELFF.

This clonotype appeared a few times. A much larger clone is a single base away; this may be a read error. The CDR3 DNA is TGTGCCAGCAGTTTGCGGCGTTACGAGCAGTTCTTC. Its protein product is CASSLRRYEQFF. This chain joins TRBV28 and TRBJ2-1; no definite D call. Per the germline V gene, CDR1 is MDHEN and CDR2 is SYDVKM. The CDR3 has 12 amino acids. V was pared by 3 bases and J by 10 bases, with 10 bases between.

In this sample, this clonotype turned up many times. This chain links TRBV5-1 with TRBJ1-2, with TRBD1 as a possible D gene (5 bases). Germline loops: CDR1 SGHRS, CDR2 YFSETQ. The CDR3 extends over 13 amino acids. The germline V and J ends were trimmed by 3 bases and 4 bases, with 10 bases remaining between them. The CDR3 loop is CASSSRVGYGYTF. The CDR3 DNA sequence: TGCGCCAGCAGCTCCAGGGTTGGCTATGGCTACACCTTC.

This clonotype was counted many times. The rearrangement uses TRBV3-1 and TRBJ2-3, with D possibly matching TRBD2 (6 bases). With 2 bases removed from V and 1 base from J, the gap between germline ends came to 10 bases. The CDR3 is 15 amino acids. Germline lookup yields CDR1 LGHDT and CDR2 YNNKEL (reference sequence). The chain's CDR3 is CASSQQSSGTDTQYF. DNA of the CDR3: TGTGCCAGCAGCCAACAATCTAGCGGCACAGATACGCAGTATTTT.

This clonotype was recorded a few times. The rearrangement joins TRBV5-1 to TRBJ1-2; 8 positions match TRBD1. Germline CDR1 and CDR2: SGHRS and YFSETQ. This CDR3 is 20 amino acids long. With V trimmed by 4 bases and J by 0 bases, 20 bases remained unmatched. Written as DNA, the CDR3 is TGCGCCAGCAGCATGGGACAGGCGCTCGCCCGGGGTTTAGCTAACTATGGCTACACCTTC. The encoded protein is CASSMGQALARGLANYGYTF.

V gene TRBV12-5 combines with J gene TRBJ2-5, with a weak D call TRBD2 (6 bases). The V gene's germline CDR1 is LGHNT and CDR2 FRNRAP. The CDR3 length is 16 residues. V gave up 3 bases and J gave up 1 base, with 15 bases separating them. CDR3 amino acids: CASGFLVADVQETQYF. CDR3 coding DNA: TGTGCTAGTGGTTTTTTGGTAGCGGACGTCCAAGAGACCCAGTACTTC.

This rearrangement joins TRBV6-5 to TRBJ2-7, with D tentatively TRBD1 (6 bases). Germline V lookup: CDR1 MNHEY, CDR2 SVGAGI. The CDR3 length is 14 residues. The V end lost 3 bases, the J end lost 2 bases, and 11 bases lay between the germline ends. CDR3 coding DNA: TGTGCCAGCAGTTATAACAGGGACCCCTACGAGCAGTACTTC. It translates to CASSYNRDPYEQYF.

There are many counts of this clonotype. The chain combines TRBV7-8 with TRBJ1-5; D not resolved. The CDR3 sequence is 16 residues long. Germline V gene data show CDR1 as SGHVS and CDR2 as FQNEAQ. Trimming removed 7 bases from V and 2 bases from J, with 18 bases in between. The CDR3 spells CASTPAGERRNQPQHF. In DNA form, the CDR3 reads TGTGCCAGCACCCCCGCGGGAGAAAGGCGCAATCAGCCCCAGCATTTT.

This clonotype was seen at least ten times. The CDR3 region is CSASPATDTQYF. The CDR3 bases are TGCAGTGCTAGTCCCGCGACAGATACGCAGTATTTT. This chain connects TRBV20-1 to TRBJ2-3, with D uncertain. Trimming removed 3 bases from V and 3 bases from J, with 7 bases in between. Germline CDR1 reads DFQATT; CDR2 reads SNEGSKA (reference sequence). CDR3 length equals 12 residues.

V gene TRBV30 combines with J gene TRBJ2-3, with 7 bases lining up with TRBD2. This CDR3 is built from 15 residues. The germline CDR1 and CDR2 sequences are GTSNPN and SVGIG (reference sequence). The V segment lost 1 base and the J segment 2 bases; nucleotides outside the gene matches: 6. For the CDR3, the DNA is TGTGCCTGGAGTGGGATAGCGGGTACCACAGATACGCAGTATTTT. Amino acids: CAWSGIAGTTDTQYF.

In this sample, this clonotype turned up many times. This chain uses TRBV11-2 with TRBJ2-7, with D tentatively TRBD1 (5 bases). V was shortened by 1 base and J by 0 bases, with 10 bases between the two germline ends. CDR3 length: 15 amino acids. Germline CDR1 reads SGHAT; CDR2 reads FQNNGV. The DNA for the CDR3 is TGTGCCAGCAGCTTAGGGCAGGGTATCTCCTACGAGCAGTACTTC. It encodes CASSLGQGISYEQYF. The full variable domain, rest sourced from reference TRBV11-2 and TRBJ2-7, is EAGVAQSPRYKIIEKRQSVAFWCNPISGHATLYWYQQILGQGPKLLIQFQNNGVVDDSQLPKDRFSAERLKGVDSTLKIQPAKLEDSAVYLCASSLGQGISYEQYFGPGTRLTVT.

This clonotype occurred many times. The chain joins TRBV19 to TRBJ1-2, with TRBD1 matching 9 bases. The germline V gene encodes CDR1 LNHDA and CDR2 SQIVND (reference sequence). CDR3 length: 14 residues. J was trimmed by 7 bases and V by 3 bases; bases with no gene match: 6. The CDR3 is CASSMLGQGVGYTF. The DNA of the CDR3 is TGTGCCAGTAGTATGTTGGGACAGGGTGTTGGCTACACCTTC.

This clonotype was seen ten or more times. This sequence joins TRBV7-2 and TRBJ2-5; D unresolved. Germline assignment: CDR1 SGHTA and CDR2 FQGNSA. The CDR3 is made up of 14 amino acids. Trimming shortened V by 5 bases and J by 4 bases, and 14 bases separated the two germline ends. The CDR3 sequence is CASSLPTAVETQYF. CDR3 DNA sequence: TGTGCCAGCAGCCTCCCAACGGCGGTAGAGACCCAGTACTTC.

Many counts were recorded for this clonotype. The chain carries TRBV29-1 and TRBJ1-2, with TRBD1 identical over 8 bases. The junction had 12 bases not matched to a gene; V was cut back by 2 bases and J by 4 bases. CDR3 length: 16 residues. CDR1 and CDR2 (germline): SQVTM, ANQGSEA. This chain's CDR3 is CSVERRQGLKGYGYTF. The CDR3 DNA follows: TGCAGCGTTGAACGTCGACAGGGGCTTAAGGGCTATGGCTACACCTTC.

This clonotype has ten or more counts. The genes are TRBV28 and TRBJ1-1, with D uncertain. V dropped 1 base and J dropped 8 bases, with 11 bases sitting between them. Per germline, CDR1 MDHEN and CDR2 SYDVKM. CDR3 size: 13 residues. CDR3 amino acids: CASSLSTIDEAFF. CDR3 DNA: TGTGCCAGCAGTTTATCGACCATTGACGAAGCTTTCTTT.

This clonotype showed up many times. J is TRBJ2-7 and V is TRBV10-3, with TRBD1 identical over 7 bases. Germline V gene lookup returns CDR1 ENHRY and CDR2 SYGVKD. CDR3 length: 14 residues. The V segment lost 2 bases and the J segment 3 bases; nucleotides outside the gene matches: 4. DNA of the CDR3: TGTGCCATCAGTGAGGGACAGGTCAACTACGAGCAGTACTTC. Protein sequence: CAISEGQVNYEQYF.

This clonotype showed up just a few times. V is TRBV6-1 and J is TRBJ2-7; D possibly corresponds to TRBD1 (5 bases). V was trimmed by 0 bases and J by 1 base, leaving 10 bases between them. CDR3 size: 15 residues. Germline CDR1 is MNHNS and CDR2 is SASEGT. The CDR3 region has the DNA TGTGCCAGCAGTGAAGCAGCGACAGCTTCCTACGAGCAGTACTTC. Protein: CASSEAATASYEQYF.

The rearrangement uses TRBV12-3 or TRBV12-4 and TRBJ1-2; 7 bases align to TRBD1. The CDR3 is 17 residues long. V was pared by 3 bases and J by 0 bases, with 10 bases of the junction left unmatched. The CDR3 region has the DNA TGTGCCAGCAGTTTCGGACAGTGGGACAGAGCTAACTATGGCTACACCTTC. Residues: CASSFGQWDRANYGYTF.